The source of this T cell receptor beta chain is a study of T-cell memory formation after mild COVID-19. Turning to the study itself: The TCR clusters were mostly specific to one donor.

Study-level results: Still unconfirmed is whether the second-wave clones peaking on day 37 recognized SARS-CoV-2. Largely, contracting CD4+ clones fell within CM and EM, and contracting CD8+ clones within EMRA.

This clonotype appeared a few times. Antigen: not known. The CDR3 length is 15 residues. The V gene lost 4 bases and the J gene lost 3 bases, with 14 bases spanning the gap. The germline V gene encodes CDR1 SEHNR and CDR2 FQNEAQ (reference sequence). Constant-segment primers and 5'RACE yielded cDNA libraries for TCR alpha and TCR beta, each carrying sample barcodes and UMIs. TCRdb reprocessed the 5' RACE reads via MiXCR and lists one record per CDR3 protein. Counted here are 380,000 or so distinct CDR3 sequences, roughly 13% occurring once; the ten biggest clones make up around a fifth. This TCR came from a man aged 18 to 35 who had mild COVID-19 (a few samples of this study predate the infection). Cell type and time point are not known. The gene calls are TRBV7-9 and TRBJ2-3; no clear D gene. The sample taken for sequencing was PBMCs or a T cell subset sorted from them (not recorded which). CDR3 in amino acids: CASSSTPRITDTQYF. CDR3 in DNA: TGTGCCAGCAGCTCGACGCCGAGGATTACAGATACGCAGTATTTT.